The sequence of this T cell receptor (beta chain) was determined in a study of T cell responses to AZD1222 COVID-19 vaccine. Sequencing used immunoSEQ multiplex PCR; TCRdb keeps in-frame clones, though not all of them. The table records about 150,000 clones, 90% of them present only once. Findings and caveats of the study: Females made up more of the donors, who were largely white British, and clonal diversity may have come out too low. The study sampled repertoires only after the peak T cell response. Vaccine-related CD4 TCRs covered spike, predominating at 160-218 and 743-854.

Regarding this clone: Its cognate antigen is unknown.

Germline CDR1 reads GTSNPN; CDR2 reads SVGIG (reference sequence). CDR3 length: 15 residues. The trim removed 3 bases at V and 4 bases at J, leaving 6 bases unmatched. The specimen was peripheral blood, collected on day 0 of AZD1222 vaccination. The receptor's source is an adult in good health. The rearrangement links TRBV30 to TRBJ1-6; 7 bases line up with TRBD1. CDR3 nucleotides: TGTGCCTGGAGCCGCCGGGACAGTTATAATTCACCCCTCCACTTT. Encoded protein: CAWSRRDSYNSPLHF.